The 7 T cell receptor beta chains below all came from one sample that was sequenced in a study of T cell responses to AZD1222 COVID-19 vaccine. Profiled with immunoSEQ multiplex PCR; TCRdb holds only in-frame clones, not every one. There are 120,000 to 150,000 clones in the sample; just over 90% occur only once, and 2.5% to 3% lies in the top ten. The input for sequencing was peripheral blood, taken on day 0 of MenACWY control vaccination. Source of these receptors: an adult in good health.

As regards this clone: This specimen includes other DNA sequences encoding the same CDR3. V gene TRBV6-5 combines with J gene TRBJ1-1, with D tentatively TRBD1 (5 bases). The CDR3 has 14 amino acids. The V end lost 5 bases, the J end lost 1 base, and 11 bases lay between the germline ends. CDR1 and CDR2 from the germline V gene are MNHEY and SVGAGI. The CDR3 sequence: CASSPRDRNTEAFF. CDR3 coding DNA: TGTGCCAGCAGTCCCAGGGATCGGAACACTGAAGCTTTCTTT.

The DNA of the CDR3 is TGTGCCAGCACCCAGGGGTGGTCCTACGAGCAGTACTTC. It encodes CASTQGWSYEQYF. The rearrangement uses TRBV12-3 or TRBV12-4 and TRBJ2-7; D is possibly TRBD1 (6 bases). Trimming left V 7 bases short and J 1 base short, with 11 bases between. The CDR3 covers 13 residues.

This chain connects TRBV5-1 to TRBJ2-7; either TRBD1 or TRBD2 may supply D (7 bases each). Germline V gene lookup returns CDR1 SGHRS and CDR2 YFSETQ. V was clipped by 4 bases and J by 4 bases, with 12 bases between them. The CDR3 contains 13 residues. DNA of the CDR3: TGCGCCAGCAGCGTCAGGGGGGGTTACGAGCAGTACTTC. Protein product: CASSVRGGYEQYF.

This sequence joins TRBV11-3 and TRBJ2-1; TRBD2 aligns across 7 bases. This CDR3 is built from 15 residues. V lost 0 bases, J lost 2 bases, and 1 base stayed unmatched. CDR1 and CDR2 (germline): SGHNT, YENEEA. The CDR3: CASSLEAGPYNEQFF. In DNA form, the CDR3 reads TGTGCCAGCAGCTTAGAAGCGGGACCCTACAATGAGCAGTTCTTC.

CDR3 bases: TGTGCCAGTAGTATAGGGGAGTATGGGGAGCTGTTTTTT. Translated, it gives CASSIGEYGELFF. V is TRBV19 and J is TRBJ2-2; TRBD2 might be the D (5 bases). The CDR3 is made up of 13 amino acids. V was clipped by 1 base and J by 8 bases, with 8 bases between them. CDR1 is LNHDA and CDR2 is SQIVND in the germline V gene (reference sequence).

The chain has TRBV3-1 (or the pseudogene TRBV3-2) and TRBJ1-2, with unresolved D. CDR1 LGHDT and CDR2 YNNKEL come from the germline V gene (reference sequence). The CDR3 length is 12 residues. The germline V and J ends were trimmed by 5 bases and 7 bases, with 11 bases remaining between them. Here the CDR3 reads CASSGGKRGYTF. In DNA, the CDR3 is TGTGCCAGCAGCGGAGGAAAACGTGGCTACACCTTC.

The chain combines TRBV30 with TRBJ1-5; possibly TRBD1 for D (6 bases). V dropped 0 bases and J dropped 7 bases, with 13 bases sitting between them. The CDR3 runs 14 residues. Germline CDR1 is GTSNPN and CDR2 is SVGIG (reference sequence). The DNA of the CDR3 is TGTGCCTGGAGTGTACGGGGGGCAGGCCAGCCCCAGCATTTT. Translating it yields CAWSVRGAGQPQHF.